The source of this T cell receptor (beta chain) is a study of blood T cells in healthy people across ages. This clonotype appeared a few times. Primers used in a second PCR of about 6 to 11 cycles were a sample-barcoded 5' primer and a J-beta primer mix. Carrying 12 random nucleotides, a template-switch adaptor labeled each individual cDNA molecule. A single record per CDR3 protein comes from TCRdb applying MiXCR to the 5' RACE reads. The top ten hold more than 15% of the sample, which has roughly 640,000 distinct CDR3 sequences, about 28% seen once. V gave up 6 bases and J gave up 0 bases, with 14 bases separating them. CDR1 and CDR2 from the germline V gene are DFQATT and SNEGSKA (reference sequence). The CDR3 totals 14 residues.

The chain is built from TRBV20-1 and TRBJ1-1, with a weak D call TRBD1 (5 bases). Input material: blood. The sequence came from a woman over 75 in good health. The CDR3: CSATFRGVNTEAFF. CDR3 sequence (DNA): TGCAGTGCCACCTTTAGAGGGGTGAACACTGAAGCTTTCTTT.